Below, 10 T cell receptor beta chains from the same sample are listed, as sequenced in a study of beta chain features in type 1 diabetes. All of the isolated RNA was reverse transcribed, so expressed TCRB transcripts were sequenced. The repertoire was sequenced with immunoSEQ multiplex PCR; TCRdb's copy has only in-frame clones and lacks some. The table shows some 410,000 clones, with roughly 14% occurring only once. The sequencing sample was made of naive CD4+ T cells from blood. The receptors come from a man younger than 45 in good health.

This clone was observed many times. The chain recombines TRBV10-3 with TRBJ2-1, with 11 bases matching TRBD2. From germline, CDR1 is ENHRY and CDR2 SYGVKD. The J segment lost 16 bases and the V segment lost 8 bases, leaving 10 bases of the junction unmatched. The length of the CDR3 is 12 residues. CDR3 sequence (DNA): TGTGCCATCGGAGATAGCGGGAGGGCACCTTTCTTC. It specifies CAIGDSGRAPFF.

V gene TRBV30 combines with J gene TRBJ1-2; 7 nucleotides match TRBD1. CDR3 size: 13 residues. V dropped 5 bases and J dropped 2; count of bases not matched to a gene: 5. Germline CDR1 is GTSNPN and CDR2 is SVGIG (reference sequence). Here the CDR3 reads CAWDEGQNYGYTF. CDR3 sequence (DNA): TGTGCCTGGGACGAGGGACAGAACTATGGCTACACCTTC. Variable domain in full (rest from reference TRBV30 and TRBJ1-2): SQTIHQWPATLVQPVGSPLSLECTVEGTSNPNLYWYRQAAGRGLQLLFYSVGIGQISSEVPQNLSASRPQDRQFILSSKKLLLSDSGFYLCAWDEGQNYGYTFGSGTRLTVV.

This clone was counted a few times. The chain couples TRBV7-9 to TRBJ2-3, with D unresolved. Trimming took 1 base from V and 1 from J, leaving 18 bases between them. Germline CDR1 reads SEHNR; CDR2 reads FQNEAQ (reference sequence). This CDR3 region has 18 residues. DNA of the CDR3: TGTGCCAGCAGCTTAGAAGGGTTTGCGGTGGATGGCACAGATACGCAGTATTTT. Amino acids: CASSLEGFAVDGTDTQYF.

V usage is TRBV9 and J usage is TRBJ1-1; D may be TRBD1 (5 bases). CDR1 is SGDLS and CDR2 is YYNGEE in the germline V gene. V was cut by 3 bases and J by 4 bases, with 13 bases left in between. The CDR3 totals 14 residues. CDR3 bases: TGTGCCAGCAGCGCAGGACATGTGGGCACTGAAGCTTTCTTT. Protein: CASSAGHVGTEAFF.

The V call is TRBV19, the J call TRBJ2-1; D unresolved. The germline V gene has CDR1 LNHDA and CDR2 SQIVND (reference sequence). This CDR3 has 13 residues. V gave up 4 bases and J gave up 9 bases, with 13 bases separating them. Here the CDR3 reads CASSSRRPGEQFF. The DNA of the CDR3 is TGTGCCAGTAGTAGCCGGCGGCCCGGTGAGCAGTTCTTC.

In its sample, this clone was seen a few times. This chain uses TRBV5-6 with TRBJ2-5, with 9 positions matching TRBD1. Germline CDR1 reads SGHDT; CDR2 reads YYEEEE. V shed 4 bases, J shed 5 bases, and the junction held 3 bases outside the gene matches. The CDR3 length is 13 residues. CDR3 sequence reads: CASSRDRVETQYF. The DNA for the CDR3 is TGTGCCAGCAGCCGGGACAGGGTTGAGACCCAGTACTTC.

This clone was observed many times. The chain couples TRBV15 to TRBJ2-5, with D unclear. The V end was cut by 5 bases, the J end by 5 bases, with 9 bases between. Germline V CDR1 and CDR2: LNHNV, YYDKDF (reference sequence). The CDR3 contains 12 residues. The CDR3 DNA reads TGTGCCACCAGCTTCGGGCCGGAGACCCAGTACTTC. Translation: CATSFGPETQYF.

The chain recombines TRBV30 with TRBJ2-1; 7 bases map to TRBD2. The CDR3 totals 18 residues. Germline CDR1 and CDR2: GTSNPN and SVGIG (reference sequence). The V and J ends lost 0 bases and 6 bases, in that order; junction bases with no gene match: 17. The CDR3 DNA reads TGTGCCTGGAGTGTACATCCTGGCGGGAGAAGGAATGGCAATGAGCAGTTCTTC. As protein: CAWSVHPGGRRNGNEQFF.

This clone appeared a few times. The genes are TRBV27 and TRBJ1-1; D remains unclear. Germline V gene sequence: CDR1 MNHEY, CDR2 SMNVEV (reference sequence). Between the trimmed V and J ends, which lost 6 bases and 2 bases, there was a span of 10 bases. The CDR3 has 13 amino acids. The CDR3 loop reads CASRHPANTEAFF. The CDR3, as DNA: TGTGCCAGCAGGCACCCAGCTAACACTGAAGCTTTCTTT.

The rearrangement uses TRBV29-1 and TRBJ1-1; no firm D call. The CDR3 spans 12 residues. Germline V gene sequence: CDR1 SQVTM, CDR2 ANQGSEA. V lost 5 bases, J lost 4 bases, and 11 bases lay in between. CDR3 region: CSVQRGSTEAFF. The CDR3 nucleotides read TGCAGCGTTCAAAGAGGGAGCACTGAAGCTTTCTTT.